The rows below give T cell receptor beta chains drawn from one sample of a study of shared clonotypes between healthy human individuals. Sequenced by immunoSEQ multiplex PCR; TCRdb stores in-frame clones only, minus some. The sample includes hundreds of thousands of clones, around 72% of them seen just once. The sequenced sample consisted of memory CD4+ T cells sorted from blood. The receptors were sampled from a woman in her thirties in good health. Both conserved end residues are part of each CDR3. Fields, in order: V gene, J gene, CDR3 length, D gene, CDR3 protein. The D gene is left open where the match is weak.

TRBV27	TRBJ1-1	14	TRBD1	CASSLDRTYTEAFF
TRBV7-2	TRBJ2-1	15	TRBD2	CASSFLAGDMNEQFF
TRBV11-2	TRBJ2-5	12	-	CASASAEETQYF
TRBV28	TRBJ1-5	15	TRBD1	CASRGQGRSNQPQHF
TRBV27	TRBJ2-5	11	-	CASSFRETQYF
TRBV28	TRBJ2-7	15	-	CATHSLGAGPYEQYF
TRBV28	TRBJ1-1	17	-	CASAVWSRGPRNTEAFF
TRBV7-2	TRBJ2-1	14	TRBD1	CASSPGQVYNEQFF
TRBV5-1	TRBJ2-5	14	-	CASSLRGAGETQYF
TRBV28	TRBJ2-7	15	TRBD2	CASSLDGRAGYEQYF
TRBV18	TRBJ2-3	11	-	CASSPTDTQYF
TRBV5-4	TRBJ2-7	14	TRBD2	CASSLGLANYEQYF
TRBV19	TRBJ2-4	15	TRBD2	CASQGLAGAKNIQYF
TRBV6-5	TRBJ2-7	15	-	CASSYVPGPVYEQYF
TRBV18	TRBJ2-3	16	-	CASSPVAPGNTDTQYF
TRBV15	TRBJ1-1	15	TRBD1	CATSSPGQGYTEAFF
TRBV28	TRBJ2-1	15	TRBD2	CASRGRGRPYNEQFF
TRBV18	TRBJ1-1	15	TRBD1	CASSPGGQENTEAFF
TRBV2	TRBJ1-2	13	TRBD1	CASTRDRGSGYTF
TRBV28	TRBJ1-1	15	-	CASSPPGTRNTEAFF
TRBV18	TRBJ1-1	16	TRBD1	CASSPMGQGLNTEAFF
TRBV19	TRBJ2-1	15	-	CASSIKGKSYNEQFF
TRBV5-1	TRBJ2-2	17	TRBD1	CASSSSGTGPSTGELFF
TRBV19	TRBJ1-2	13	-	CASRGARRYGYTF
TRBV6-1	TRBJ1-2	10	-	CASREFGYTF
TRBV10-3	TRBJ2-1	18	TRBD2	CAISESEGLAGPYNEQFF
TRBV18	TRBJ2-5	21	TRBD2	CASSPSFGGTSGSSRQETQYF
TRBV30	TRBJ2-7	15	-	CAWSLKDGHIYEQYF
TRBV5-1	TRBJ2-1	15	TRBD2	CASSLPAAGGHEQFF
TRBV7-3	TRBJ1-5	16	-	CASSPLERASNQPQHF
TRBV11-2	TRBJ1-1	15	TRBD1	CASSSSDRGNTEAFF
TRBV5-1	TRBJ2-7	9	-	CAIKGEQYF
TRBV9	TRBJ2-7	17	TRBD2	CASSVAGTSGNAYEQYF
TRBV6-1	TRBJ1-2	15	TRBD1	CASPGQGGNNYGYTF
TRBV5-4	TRBJ1-3	17	-	CASSSTFRANSGNTIYF
TRBV7-3	TRBJ2-2	16	-	CASSSRGVAGTGELFF
TRBV4-1	TRBJ2-2	17	-	CASSHQARATGTGELFF
TRBV4-1	TRBJ1-5	17	TRBD1	CASSHRQGDLMVQPQHF
TRBV2	TRBJ1-2	13	-	CASSESDRRGYTF
TRBV25-1	TRBJ1-1	16	TRBD1	CASSWGTGGYFTEAFF
TRBV5-1	TRBJ1-5	15	-	CASSLGSGEGQPQHF
TRBV19	TRBJ1-3	14	-	CASSLRSETGTIYF
TRBV5-1	TRBJ2-3	12	-	CASSPAQDTQYF
TRBV7-8	TRBJ2-7	13	-	CASSLGSDYEQYF
TRBV25-1	TRBJ1-1	14	-	CASSEETRYTEAFF
TRBV25-1	TRBJ2-1	17	TRBD2	CASSASGSGISHNEQFF
TRBV19	TRBJ1-4	13	-	CASTGGEGEKLFF
TRBV6-4	TRBJ2-2	13	-	CASSERVTGELFF
TRBV28	TRBJ2-7	14	-	CASGTGTSPREQYF
TRBV7-9	TRBJ1-2	14	-	CASSGLTANYGYTF
TRBV19	TRBJ2-1	14	-	CASSTPGLYSEQFF
TRBV14	TRBJ1-2	15	TRBD1	CASSPSPGQGRGYTF
TRBV6-5	TRBJ2-5	14	-	CASRPPGTTETQYF
TRBV5-4	TRBJ2-3	12	-	CASSLEGDTQYF
TRBV18	TRBJ1-5	14	TRBD1	CASSGTGSNQPQHF
TRBV6-5	TRBJ2-2	16	-	CASSYSAGLNTGELFF
TRBV9	TRBJ2-3	12	-	CASSPMGDTQYF
TRBV2	TRBJ2-3	15	TRBD2	CASSGRETITDTQYF
TRBV6-1	TRBJ1-4	14	TRBD1	CASRSGTGDEKLFF